The entry that follows covers one T cell receptor beta chain sequence. Its antigen is still unknown. Its ends do not fully match the called genes, so a read error is possible. Construction of the TCR beta libraries employed iRepertoire HTBI primers in conjunction with Arm-PCR of CDR3 regions. Each CDR3 protein gets one entry after TCRdb re-called the multiplex PCR reads with MiXCR. The sample carries some 250,000 distinct CDR3 sequences, around a sixth recorded once. The data originate from a study of regulatory T cells in long-lasting Graves disease. The CDR3 covers 14 residues. Germline V lookup: CDR1 SGHTA, CDR2 FQGNSA. Study results and caveats: Persistent-disease Graves' patients showed less TCR diversity than new cases.

Time point reported: newly diagnosed GD, antithyroid drugs for less than 3 months. The TCR library was prepared using RNA isolated from PBMCs. These sequences were also reported in another study, on T cells in Graves' hyperthyroidism and ophthalmopathy. That source reports: Most clonotypes that expanded in the thyroid above 0.001 also showed up in blood.

The genes are TRBV7-2 and TRBJ2-5; 10 nucleotides line up with TRBD1. The material sequenced was peripheral blood mononuclear cells (PBMCs), taken at new diagnosis, from a patient treated with antithyroid drugs. The receptor's source is a woman aged 25 to 39 with Graves disease. Here the CDR3 DNA reads TGTGCCACCCGGCGGACAGGGGGTGAAGAGACCCAGCACTTC. Translated: CATRRTGGEETQHF.